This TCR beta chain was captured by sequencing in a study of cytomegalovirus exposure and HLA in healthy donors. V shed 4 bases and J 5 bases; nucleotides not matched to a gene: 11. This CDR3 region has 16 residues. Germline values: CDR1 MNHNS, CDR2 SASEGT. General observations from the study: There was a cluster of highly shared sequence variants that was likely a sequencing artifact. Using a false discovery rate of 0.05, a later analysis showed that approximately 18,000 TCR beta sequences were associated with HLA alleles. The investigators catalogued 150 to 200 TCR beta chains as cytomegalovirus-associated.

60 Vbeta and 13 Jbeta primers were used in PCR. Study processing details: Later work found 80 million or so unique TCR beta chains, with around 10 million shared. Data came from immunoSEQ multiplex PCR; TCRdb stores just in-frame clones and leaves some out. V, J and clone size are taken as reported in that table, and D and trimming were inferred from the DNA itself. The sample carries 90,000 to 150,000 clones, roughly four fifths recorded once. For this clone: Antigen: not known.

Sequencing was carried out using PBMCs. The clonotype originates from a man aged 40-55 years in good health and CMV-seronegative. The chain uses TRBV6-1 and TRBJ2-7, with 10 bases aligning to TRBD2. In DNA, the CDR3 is TGTGCCAGCAGTGGGGGCTTACTAGCGGGATTTCACGAGCAGTACTTC. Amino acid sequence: CASSGGLLAGFHEQYF.